Presented here are 5 T cell receptor beta chains from one specimen sequenced in a study of cytomegalovirus exposure and HLA in healthy donors. The primer mix had 60 Vbeta and 13 Jbeta primers. The protocol was immunoSEQ multiplex PCR, while the TCRdb copy is restricted to in-frame clones and leaves out a portion. The data show 130,000 to 150,000 clones, 60% to 85% seen once. Input material: PBMCs. The receptors here all came from a young man in good health and CMV-seronegative.

V usage is TRBV7-9 and J usage is TRBJ2-3; a weak D match, TRBD1 (6 bases). CDR3 size: 15 residues. The ends were cut back, 5 bases at V and 4 bases at J, with 16 bases in the middle. CDR1 and CDR2 (germline): SEHNR, FQNEAQ (reference sequence). CDR3 region: CASSLGQTGSDTQYF. The CDR3 coding sequence is TGTGCCAGCAGCCTTGGACAGACCGGTTCAGATACGCAGTATTTT. The full variable domain, completed using reference TRBV7-9 and TRBJ2-3, is DTGVSQNPRHKITKRGQNVTFRCDPISEHNRLYWYRQTLGQGPEFLTYFQNEAQLEKSRLLSDRFSAERPKGSFSTLEIQRTEQGDSAMYLCASSLGQTGSDTQYFGPGTRLTVL.

This clone was seen only a few times. The chain employs TRBV2 and TRBJ1-1; no firm D call. Trimming cost V 3 bases and J 1 base, with 9 bases left between them. The length of the CDR3 is 14 residues. CDR1 and CDR2 (germline): SNHLY, FYNNEI. The chain's CDR3 is CASSDWSENTEAFF. As DNA, the CDR3 is TGTGCCAGCAGTGATTGGAGCGAGAACACTGAAGCTTTCTTT.

V and J are TRBV19 and TRBJ2-7; 8 positions match TRBD1. CDR1 is LNHDA and CDR2 is SQIVND in the germline V gene (reference sequence). The CDR3 contains 16 residues. Trimming removed 5 bases from V and 5 bases from J; junction bases left unmatched: 14. CDR3 in amino acids: CASSFGFLAGGDEQYF. The DNA of the CDR3 is TGTGCCAGTAGTTTCGGATTTTTGGCAGGGGGCGACGAGCAGTACTTC.

This chain uses TRBV6-5 with TRBJ2-5; 10 positions agree with TRBD1. The ends lost 5 bases at V and 11 bases at J; junction bases unmatched: 11. This CDR3 is built from 14 residues. Per the germline V gene, CDR1 is MNHEY and CDR2 is SVGAGI. The CDR3 DNA reads as TGTGCCAGCAGTCAGGGGACAGGGGCGAGTGAGCAGTACTTC. It is translated as CASSQGTGASEQYF.

This clone was observed once. This chain connects TRBV5-1 to TRBJ2-2; unclear D gene. The germline V gene encodes CDR1 SGHRS and CDR2 YFSETQ. V lost 0 bases and J lost 7, with 7 bases in between. The CDR3 sequence is 13 residues long. In nucleotides, the CDR3 is TGCGCCAGCAGCTTGGGTACCGGCGGGGAGCTGTTTTTT. Amino acid sequence: CASSLGTGGELFF.